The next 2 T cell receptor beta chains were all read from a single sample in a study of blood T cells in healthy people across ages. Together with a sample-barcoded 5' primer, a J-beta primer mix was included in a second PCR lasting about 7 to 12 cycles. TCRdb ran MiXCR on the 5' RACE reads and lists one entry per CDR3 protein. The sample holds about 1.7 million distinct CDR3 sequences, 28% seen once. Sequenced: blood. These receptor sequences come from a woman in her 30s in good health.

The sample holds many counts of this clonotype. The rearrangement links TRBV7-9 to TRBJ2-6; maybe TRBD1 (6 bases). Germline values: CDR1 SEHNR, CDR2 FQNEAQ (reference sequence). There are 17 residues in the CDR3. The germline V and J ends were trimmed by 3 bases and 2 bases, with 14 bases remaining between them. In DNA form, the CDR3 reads TGTGCCAGCAGCTTCCTGGCAGGGGTAACTGGGGCCAACGTCCTGACTTTC. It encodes CASSFLAGVTGANVLTF.

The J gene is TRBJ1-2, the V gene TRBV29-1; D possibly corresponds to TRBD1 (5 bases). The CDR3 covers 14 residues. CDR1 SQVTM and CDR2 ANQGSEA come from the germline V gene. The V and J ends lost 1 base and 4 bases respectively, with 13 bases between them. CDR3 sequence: CSVEGLQELYGYTF. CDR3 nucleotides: TGCAGCGTTGAAGGCCTACAGGAGCTCTATGGCTACACCTTC.